Listed here are 4 T cell receptor beta chains from one sample, sequenced in a study of T cell changes during pregnancy in multiple sclerosis. Repertoires were generated with immunoSEQ multiplex PCR, while TCRdb's copy carries only in-frame clones and drops some. The sample shows some 54,000 clones, approximately 93% of them seen only once. The sample was peripheral blood, taken after pregnancy. The receptors originated from a female donor with multiple sclerosis, enrolled in a pregnancy study.

This chain uses TRBV7-9 with TRBJ2-7; the match to TRBD1 covers 11 bases. The CDR3 runs to 15 residues. The trim removed 1 base at V and 3 bases at J, leaving 2 bases unmatched. Germline V lookup: CDR1 SEHNR, CDR2 FQNEAQ (reference sequence). The CDR3 DNA is TGTGCCAGCAGCTTAGGGGGGACAGGGGGCTACGAGCAGTACTTC. Encoded protein: CASSLGGTGGYEQYF.

The V and J genes are TRBV30 and TRBJ1-4; no clear D. The CDR3 is 15 residues long. The germline V gene encodes CDR1 GTSNPN and CDR2 SVGIG (reference sequence). V lost 3 bases to trimming and J lost 6 bases, with 17 bases between them. Written as DNA, the CDR3 is TGTGCCTGGAGCCCTGCGGATAGAAATGATGAAAAACTGTTTTTT. Amino acids: CAWSPADRNDEKLFF.

CDR3 nucleotide sequence: TGTGCCAGCAGCTTTTCGGGCGGGCCCCTCACCCACGAGCAGTACTTC. Its protein product is CASSFSGGPLTHEQYF. The chain uses TRBV7-9 and TRBJ2-7, with D perhaps matching TRBD2 (5 bases). The CDR3 consists of 16 residues. CDR1 and CDR2 from the germline V gene are SEHNR and FQNEAQ (reference sequence). Trimming left V 3 bases short and J 5 bases short, with 20 bases between.

The chain couples TRBV7-2 to TRBJ2-1; TRBD1 is a possible D gene (5 bases). Trimming shortened V by 3 bases and J by 6 bases, and 12 bases separated the two germline ends. Germline CDR1 SGHTA, CDR2 FQGNSA. This CDR3 has 14 residues. This chain's CDR3 is CASSFLDTFNEQFF. CDR3 nucleotide sequence: TGTGCCAGCAGCTTCCTGGACACTTTCAATGAGCAGTTCTTC.